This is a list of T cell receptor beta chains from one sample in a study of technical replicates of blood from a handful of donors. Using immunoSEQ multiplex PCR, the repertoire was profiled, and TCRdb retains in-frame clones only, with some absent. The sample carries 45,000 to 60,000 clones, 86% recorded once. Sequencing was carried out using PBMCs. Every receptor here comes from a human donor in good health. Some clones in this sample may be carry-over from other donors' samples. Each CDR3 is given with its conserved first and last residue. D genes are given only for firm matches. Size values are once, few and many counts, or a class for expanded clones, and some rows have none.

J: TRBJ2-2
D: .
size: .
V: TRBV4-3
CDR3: CASSQAVRLPGELFF
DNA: TGCGCCAGCAGCCAAGCCGTCAGGTTACCGGGGGAGCTGTTTTTT

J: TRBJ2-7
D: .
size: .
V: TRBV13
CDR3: CASRAQAVPYEQYF
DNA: TGTGCCAGCAGGGCCCAGGCTGTACCCTACGAGCAGTACTTC

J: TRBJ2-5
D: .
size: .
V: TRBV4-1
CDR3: CASSRLEQETQYF
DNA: TGCGCCAGCAGCAGACTAGAACAAGAGACCCAGTACTTC

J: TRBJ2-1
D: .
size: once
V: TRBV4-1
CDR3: CASSPSARITGSNEQFF
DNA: TGCGCCAGCAGCCCCAGCGCAAGAATTACAGGGTCTAATGAGCAGTTCTTC

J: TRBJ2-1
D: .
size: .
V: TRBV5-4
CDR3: CASSLGRGNEQFF
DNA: TGTGCCAGCAGCTTGGGTCGGGGTAATGAGCAGTTCTTC

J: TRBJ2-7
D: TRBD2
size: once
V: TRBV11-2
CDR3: CASSLMPITSGGAYEQYF
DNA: TGTGCCAGCAGCCTCATGCCAATAACTAGCGGGGGGGCCTACGAGCAGTACTTC

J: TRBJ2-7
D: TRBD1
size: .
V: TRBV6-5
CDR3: CASSTAGQGPKGQYF
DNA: TGTGCCAGCAGCACCGCGGGACAGGGGCCCAAAGGGCAGTACTTC

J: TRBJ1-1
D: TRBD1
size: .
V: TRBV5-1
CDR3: CASRPTGQQNTEAFF
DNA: TGCGCCAGCAGGCCAACGGGACAGCAAAACACTGAAGCTTTCTTT

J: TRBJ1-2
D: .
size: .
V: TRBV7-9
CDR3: CASSPIDNYGYTF
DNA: TGTGCCAGCAGCCCTATAGATAACTATGGCTACACCTTC

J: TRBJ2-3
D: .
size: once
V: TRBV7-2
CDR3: CASSPGLADTQYF
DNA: TGTGCCAGCAGCCCCGGACTGGCAGATACGCAGTATTTT

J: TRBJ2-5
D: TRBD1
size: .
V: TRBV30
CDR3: CAWSRTGRETQYF
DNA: TGTGCCTGGAGTCGGACAGGCCGGGAGACCCAGTACTTC

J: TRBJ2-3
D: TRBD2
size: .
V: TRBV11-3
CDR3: CASRSLAETSTDTQYF
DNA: TGTGCCAGCAGAAGCCTAGCGGAGACTAGCACAGATACGCAGTATTTT

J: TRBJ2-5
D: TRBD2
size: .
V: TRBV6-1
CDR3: CASRRAGGPETQYF
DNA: TGTGCCAGCAGGAGAGCGGGGGGGCCGGAGACCCAGTACTTC

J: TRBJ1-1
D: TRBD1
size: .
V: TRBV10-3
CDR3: CAIGTENTEAFF
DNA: TGTGCCATCGGGACAGAAAACACTGAAGCTTTCTTT

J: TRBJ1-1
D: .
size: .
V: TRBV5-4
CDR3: CASSAGHTAEAFF
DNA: TGTGCCAGCAGTGCCGGACATACTGCTGAAGCTTTCTTT

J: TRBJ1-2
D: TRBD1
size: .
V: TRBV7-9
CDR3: CASSLRDRVYGYTF
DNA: TGTGCCAGCAGCCTCCGGGACAGGGTCTATGGCTACACCTTC